The sequence of this TCR beta chain was determined in a study of blood T cell repertoires in COVID-19. Assay used: immunoSEQ multiplex PCR; TCRdb lists only in-frame clones, some missing. In the table there are 140,000 to 150,000 clones, roughly 86% of which are singletons. The study drew participants aged about 18 to 95 years from about two dozen US areas. There are 16 residues in the CDR3. Trimming cost V 6 bases and J 5 bases; bases outside gene matches: 7. The V gene's germline CDR1 is ENHRY and CDR2 SYGVKD. The clonotype was recovered from a woman aged 45 to 65 with acute COVID-19. The V and J genes are TRBV10-3 and TRBJ2-5, with 15 bases that match TRBD2. What was sequenced was PBMCs or T cells enriched from blood (not recorded which). The chain's CDR3 is CAISVGLAGGGETQYF. The CDR3 DNA reads TGTGCCATCAGCGTAGGACTAGCGGGAGGGGGCGAGACCCAGTACTTC.